One sample yielded the 17 T cell receptor beta chains listed below, sequenced in a study of PD-L1 blockade in urothelial cancer. Generated by immunoSEQ multiplex PCR, the TCRdb table keeps only in-frame clones and is missing some. The sample records roughly 63,000 clones, roughly 76% being singletons. The time point is: pretreatment peripheral blood. The sample here was PBMCs, taken around atezolizumab (anti-PD-L1) treatment. The receptors were sampled from a man aged 65-85 years with urothelial cancer.

V usage is TRBV18 and J usage is TRBJ2-7; TRBD1 aligns across 7 bases. The CDR3 contains 15 residues. Germline V lookup: CDR1 KGHSH, CDR2 LQKENI. The V and J ends lost 4 bases and 3 bases, in that order; junction bases with no gene match: 9. CDR3 residues: CASSLGPGGFYEQYF. DNA for the CDR3: TGTGCCAGCTCACTGGGGCCAGGGGGATTCTACGAGCAGTACTTC.

The CDR3 DNA sequence: TGTGCCAGCAGCGTAGAGGCCGGGGCTGAAGCTTTCTTT. Amino acids: CASSVEAGAEAFF. The gene calls are TRBV9 and TRBJ1-1; D call uncertain. This CDR3 is 13 amino acids long. V lost 0 bases, J lost 6 bases, and 9 bases lay in between. CDR1 is SGDLS and CDR2 is YYNGEE in the germline V gene.

The genes are TRBV4-1 and TRBJ2-7, with 9 bases lining up with TRBD1. The V segment lost 2 bases and the J segment 4 bases; nucleotides outside the gene matches: 12. Germline lookup yields CDR1 MGHRA and CDR2 YSYEKL. The CDR3 has 17 residues. In nucleotides, the CDR3 is TGCGCCAGCAGCCAAACGGGCCCGGGACAGGGAGGATACGAGCAGTACTTC. Residues: CASSQTGPGQGGYEQYF.

The chain joins TRBV6-1 to TRBJ2-3; D is possibly TRBD2 (6 bases). CDR3 length equals 13 residues. Germline V gives CDR1 MNHNS, CDR2 SASEGT. Trimming stripped 6 bases from V and 5 bases from J, with 12 bases between. This chain's CDR3 is CASRAGGIDTQYF. CDR3 nucleotide sequence: TGTGCCAGCAGGGCCGGGGGAATAGATACGCAGTATTTT.

The chain combines TRBV10-3 with TRBJ2-4; 10 nucleotides agree with TRBD2. This CDR3 contains 13 residues. Germline V gene data show CDR1 as ENHRY and CDR2 as SYGVKD. Trimming at V came to 6 bases and at J to 9 bases, leaving 5 bases not matched to a gene. For the CDR3, the DNA is TGTGCCATCAGCGGGACTAGCGAGGGCATTCAGTACTTC. Encoded protein: CAISGTSEGIQYF.

The chain combines TRBV10-3 with TRBJ2-6, with 8 bases identical to TRBD1. CDR3 length equals 19 residues. The V gene's germline CDR1 is ENHRY and CDR2 SYGVKD. Losses at the gene ends were 2 bases for V and 0 bases for J; bases not matched to a gene: 9. The CDR3 reads CAISETLGDRLSGANVLTF. CDR3 in DNA: TGTGCCATCAGTGAGACCCTTGGGGACAGGCTCTCTGGGGCCAACGTCCTGACTTTC.

This sequence joins TRBV11-3 and TRBJ2-2; D not resolved. Germline CDR1 and CDR2: SGHNT and YENEEA. The CDR3 is 14 amino acids. The V end was cut by 1 base, the J end by 1 base, with 4 bases between. CDR3 nucleotides: TGTGCCAGCAGCTTAGGCAGGAACACCGGGGAGCTGTTTTTT. Translating it yields CASSLGRNTGELFF.

The chain joins TRBV11-2 to TRBJ1-1; no clear D. CDR1 and CDR2 (germline): SGHAT, FQNNGV. Trimming took 4 bases from V and 6 from J, leaving 12 bases between them. The CDR3 totals 13 residues. The CDR3 loop reads CASSSSLTAEAFF. In nucleotides, the CDR3 is TGTGCCAGCAGCTCTTCTTTGACTGCTGAAGCTTTCTTT.

V and J are TRBV19 and TRBJ1-1; D is perhaps TRBD1 (5 bases). CDR3 size: 15 residues. V dropped 4 bases and J dropped 0 bases, with 12 bases sitting between them. Looked up from germline, CDR1 is LNHDA and CDR2 is SQIVND (reference sequence). CDR3 sequence reads: CASSNDLTVNTEAFF. The CDR3, as DNA: TGTGCCAGTAGTAATGATCTGACAGTGAACACTGAAGCTTTCTTT.

As to this clone: A much bigger clone sits one base away, suggesting this may be a read error. Other DNA sequences in the same sample also yield this CDR3. CDR3 in amino acids: CASSLRGTGEEGETQYF. In DNA form, the CDR3 reads TGTGCCAGCAGCTTACGCGGGACGGGGGAGGAGGGAGAGACCCAGTACTTC. The chain uses TRBV7-9 and TRBJ2-5, with a weak D call TRBD2 (6 bases). CDR1 is SEHNR and CDR2 is FQNEAQ in the germline V gene (reference sequence). Trimming shortened V by 2 bases and J by 4 bases, and 20 bases separated the two germline ends. The CDR3 runs 17 residues.

V is TRBV29-1 and J is TRBJ1-1; 8 nucleotides agree with TRBD1. V shed 7 bases, J shed 1 base, and the junction held 2 bases outside the gene matches. The length of the CDR3 is 12 residues. Germline values: CDR1 SQVTM, CDR2 ANQGSEA. As DNA, the CDR3 is TGCAGCGGTGACAGGGGGAACACTGAAGCTTTCTTT. Translated, it gives CSGDRGNTEAFF.

The gene calls are TRBV12-5 and TRBJ2-1; maybe TRBD1 (5 bases). Germline V gene sequence: CDR1 LGHNT, CDR2 FRNRAP. With 0 bases removed from V and 6 bases from J, the gap between germline ends came to 12 bases. The CDR3 length is 15 residues. As DNA, the CDR3 is TGTGCTAGTGGTTTGGTACAAGGGGCACCCAATGAGCAGTTCTTC. Protein: CASGLVQGAPNEQFF.

The CDR3 nucleotides read TGTGCCAGTAGTAAGGGGGTTGGAGCGGAGCAGTACTTC. It translates to CASSKGVGAEQYF. The V gene is TRBV19, the J gene TRBJ2-7; possible D gene TRBD1, 6 bases. Germline V gene sequence: CDR1 LNHDA, CDR2 SQIVND (reference sequence). The CDR3 extends over 13 amino acids. Trimming cost V 4 bases and J 7 bases, with 14 bases left between them.

The chain uses TRBV5-1 and TRBJ2-1; D remains unclear. V gave up 1 base and J gave up 4 bases, with 9 bases separating them. This CDR3 region has 14 residues. Germline lookup yields CDR1 SGHRS and CDR2 YFSETQ. The DNA for the CDR3 is TGCGCCAGCAGCTTGTCAGGTTCATACAATGAGCAGTTCTTC. Its protein is CASSLSGSYNEQFF.

V is TRBV9 and J is TRBJ2-5; a possible D gene is TRBD1 (6 bases). The CDR3 length is 15 residues. Between the trimmed V and J ends, which lost 0 bases and 5 bases, there was a span of 14 bases. Per germline, CDR1 SGDLS and CDR2 YYNGEE. CDR3 protein: CASSVESGVGETQYF. As DNA, the CDR3 is TGTGCCAGCAGCGTAGAATCAGGGGTCGGGGAGACCCAGTACTTC. Variable domain in full (rest from reference TRBV9 and TRBJ2-5): DSGVTQTPKHLITATGQRVTLRCSPRSGDLSVYWYQQSLDQGLQFLIQYYNGEERAKGNILERFSAQQFPDLHSELNLSSLELGDSALYFCASSVESGVGETQYFGPGTRLLVL.

The V call is TRBV19, the J call TRBJ1-2, with 7 bases fitting TRBD1. Germline values: CDR1 LNHDA, CDR2 SQIVND (reference sequence). V lost 9 bases, J lost 7 bases, and 20 bases stayed unmatched. The CDR3 sequence is 16 residues long. The DNA for the CDR3 is TGTGCCAGCGGAAGTAGGCTGGGGTCGACAGGGACTGGCTACACCTTC. Amino acid sequence: CASGSRLGSTGTGYTF. The variable domain in full, completed from reference TRBV19 and TRBJ1-2, reads DGGITQSPKYLFRKEGQNVTLSCEQNLNHDAMYWYRQDPGQGLRLIYYSQIVNDFQKGDIAEGYSVSREKKESFPLTVTSAQKNPTAFYLCASGSRLGSTGTGYTFGSGTRLTVV.

This clone was detected ten times or more. V and J are TRBV11-2 and TRBJ2-7, with unresolved D. Germline-derived CDR1 and CDR2 are SGHAT and FQNNGV. The CDR3 totals 11 residues. Between the trimmed V and J ends, which lost 4 bases and 4 bases, there was a span of 5 bases. CDR3 nucleotides: TGTGCCAGCAGCTCCTCGTACGAGCAGTACTTC. It codes for CASSSSYEQYF.